The rows below give T cell receptor beta chains drawn from one sample of a study of cytomegalovirus exposure and HLA in healthy donors. Repertoires were generated with immunoSEQ multiplex PCR, while TCRdb's copy carries only in-frame clones and drops some. This repertoire shows roughly 200,000 clones, about 80% found once; its top ten account for less than 3%. Material: PBMCs. These receptors were obtained from a woman aged 60-75 years in good health and CMV-seropositive. The CDR3 runs from the conserved cysteine through the conserved F or W. Fields, in order: J gene, clone size, V gene, D gene, CDR3 protein, CDR3 DNA. The D gene is left open where the match is weak. Expanded clones get a size class; other rows say once, few or many, or leave the size out.

>TRBJ2-7|-|TRBV6-5|TRBD1
CASSYSGQELYEQYF
TGTGCCAGCAGTTACTCAGGACAGGAGTTGTACGAGCAGTACTTC
>TRBJ1-2|few|TRBV5-5|-
CASSFEIRTGGYTF
TGTGCCAGCAGCTTTGAGATAAGGACGGGGGGCTACACCTTC
>TRBJ1-3|-|TRBV19|-
CASRGGEDSGNTIYF
TGTGCCAGTAGAGGCGGCGAGGACTCTGGAAACACCATATATTTT
>TRBJ2-3|-|TRBV4-1|TRBD1
CASSLRGQGASGDTQYF
TGCGCCAGCAGCCTAAGAGGACAGGGGGCTTCAGGAGATACGCAGTATTTT
>TRBJ1-2|-|TRBV27|TRBD1
CASSLSRTGGFNYGYTF
TGTGCCAGCAGTTTATCTCGGACAGGGGGGTTTAACTATGGCTACACCTTC
>TRBJ2-7|-|TRBV6-6|TRBD1
CASRMTGTGIYEQYF
TGTGCCAGCAGGATGACCGGGACAGGGATATACGAGCAGTACTTC
>TRBJ1-1|-|TRBV5-1|TRBD1
CASSLGQGLNTEAFF
TGCGCCAGCAGCCTAGGACAGGGCCTCAACACTGAAGCTTTCTTT
>TRBJ2-1|-|TRBV19|TRBD2
CASSIDHVSGRPEKFF
TGTGCCAGTAGTATAGATCATGTTAGCGGGAGGCCCGAAAAGTTCTTC
>TRBJ1-4|once|TRBV6-4|-
CAGAIKQGSNEKLFF
TGTGCCGGGGCAATTAAACAGGGTTCTAATGAAAAACTGTTTTTT
>TRBJ2-1|-|TRBV6-5|-
CASSYKGGRNEQFF
TGTGCCAGCAGTTACAAAGGAGGGCGGAATGAGCAGTTCTTC
>TRBJ2-7|-|TRBV6-1|-
CASSDPQRVSYEQYF
TGTGCCAGCAGTGACCCCCAGCGGGTCTCCTACGAGCAGTACTTC
>TRBJ2-1|-|TRBV30|TRBD1
CAWSSAGGPFYNEQFF
TGTGCCTGGAGTTCCGCAGGGGGACCTTTCTACAATGAGCAGTTCTTC
>TRBJ2-1|-|TRBV6-5|-
CASSYFGGGANEQFF
TGTGCCAGCAGTTACTTCGGAGGGGGGGCAAATGAGCAGTTCTTC
>TRBJ2-3|-|TRBV19|TRBD2
CASSRSGGAGTDTQYF
TGTGCCAGTAGTAGGAGCGGGGGGGCCGGCACAGATACGCAGTATTTT
>TRBJ2-1|-|TRBV9|-
CASSVGLGSRTGEQFF
TGTGCCAGCAGCGTAGGATTAGGCTCGCGTACAGGGGAGCAGTTCTTC
>TRBJ1-4|-|TRBV30|-
CAWSLSDGSGLFF
TGTGCCTGGAGCTTATCCGATGGTTCGGGACTGTTTTTT
>TRBJ1-6|-|TRBV30|TRBD1
CAWSARGRGPPLLHF
TGTGCCTGGAGCGCCCGGGGCAGGGGGCCCCCTCTCCTCCACTTT
>TRBJ2-1|once|TRBV19|TRBD1
CASSTSDRSPYNEQFF
TGTGCCAGTAGTACTTCGGACAGGAGTCCCTACAATGAGCAGTTCTTC
>TRBJ2-7|-|TRBV5-4|TRBD2
CASSDRTSGSYEQYF
TGTGCCAGCAGCGACCGGACTAGCGGGTCGTACGAGCAGTACTTC
>TRBJ2-7|-|TRBV15|-
CATSSLARRTSYEQYF
TGTGCCACCAGCAGCCTAGCGCGCCGAACCTCCTACGAGCAGTACTTC